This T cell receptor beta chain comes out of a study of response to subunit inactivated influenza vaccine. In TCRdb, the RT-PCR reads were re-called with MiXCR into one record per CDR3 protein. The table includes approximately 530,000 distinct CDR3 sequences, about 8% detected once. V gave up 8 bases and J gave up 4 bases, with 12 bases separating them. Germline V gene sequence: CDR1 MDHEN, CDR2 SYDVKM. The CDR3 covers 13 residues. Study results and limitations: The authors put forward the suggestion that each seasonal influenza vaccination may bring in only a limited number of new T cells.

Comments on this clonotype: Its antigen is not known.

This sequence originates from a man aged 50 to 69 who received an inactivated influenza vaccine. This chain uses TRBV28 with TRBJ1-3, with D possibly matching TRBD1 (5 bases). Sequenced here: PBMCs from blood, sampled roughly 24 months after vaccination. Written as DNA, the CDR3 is TGTGCCAGCGGGGGGGGTCTCGGAAACACCATATATTTT. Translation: CASGGGLGNTIYF.